This TCR beta chain was recorded in a study of OX40 agonist ivuxolimab in advanced cancers. The overall study: A male proportion of 82.7% was recorded, with mean age 60 years and range roughly 23 to 79.

Turning to this clone: Its target is unknown.

Whole-study results and caveats: Expanded clones were, on average, more numerous among CD8+ T cells than CD4+. Expansion of clones was among the lowest in partial responders at 0.1-3.0 mg/kg.

There are 14 residues in the CDR3. CDR1 MNHNY and CDR2 SVGAGI come from the germline V gene (reference sequence). Deletions cut 0 bases from V and 7 bases from J, with 12 bases between. Sequencing used immunoSEQ multiplex PCR; TCRdb keeps in-frame clones, though not all of them. The sample yields about 43,000 clones, 80% seen once. This clonotype originated in an adult with an advanced solid tumor such as melanoma, head and neck, liver or kidney cancer. Specimen: CD4+ or CD8+ T cells sorted from blood, collected in a trial of the OX40 agonist ivuxolimab. The V call is TRBV6-6, the J call TRBJ1-2; D uncertain. CDR3 in DNA: TGTGCCAGCAGTTACTCGGGGAGGGAAGGTGGCTACACCTTC. Amino acid sequence: CASSYSGREGGYTF.